This TCR beta chain stems from a study of blood T cell repertoires in COVID-19. The assay was immunoSEQ multiplex PCR, and TCRdb's table has in-frame clones only and misses some. Found here are about 320,000 clones, about nine tenths of them singletons; the top ten hold about 10%. Self-reported history from a screening survey and questionnaire set each donor's cohort. From germline, CDR1 is SNHLY and CDR2 FYNNEI. V shed 3 bases, J shed 0 bases, and the junction held 8 bases outside the gene matches. CDR3 length equals 17 residues. This clone was seen only a few times. The receptor was derived from a woman aged 18-35 years who had recovered from COVID-19. The chain links TRBV2 to TRBJ2-4; 7 nucleotides match TRBD2. Source material: PBMCs or T cells enriched from blood (not recorded which). The CDR3 region is CASSEMAGVLAKNIQYF. For the CDR3, the DNA is TGTGCCAGCAGTGAGATGGCGGGAGTTTTAGCCAAAAACATTCAGTACTTC.